Following are 9 T cell receptor beta chains from one sample sequenced in a study of CD4 T cell repertoires in COVID-19. Generated by immunoSEQ multiplex PCR, the TCRdb table keeps only in-frame clones and is missing some. The table shows tens of thousands of clones, with 83% occurring only once. Sequencing was performed on CD4+ T cells from peripheral blood, taken after recovery from COVID-19. These receptors came from a human donor who had COVID-19.

V usage is TRBV27 and J usage is TRBJ1-2; no reliable D call. The V and J ends lost 6 bases and 2 bases respectively, with 10 bases between them. The CDR3 length is 13 residues. The germline gives CDR1 MNHEY, CDR2 SMNVEV (reference sequence). CDR3 in amino acids: CASRDTRNYGYTF. CDR3 coding DNA: TGTGCCAGCAGAGACACACGAAACTATGGCTACACCTTC.

This chain joins TRBV19 and TRBJ2-3; 8 nucleotides line up with TRBD1. CDR1 and CDR2 from the germline V gene are LNHDA and SQIVND (reference sequence). The CDR3 extends over 15 amino acids. V gave up 5 bases and J gave up 2 bases; unmatched junction bases: 6. The CDR3 spells CASSAQGGYTDTQYF. As DNA, the CDR3 is TGTGCCAGTAGTGCACAGGGGGGCTACACAGATACGCAGTATTTT.

The rearrangement joins TRBV9 to TRBJ2-7; 9 bases are a match to TRBD1. V trimming: 0 bases; J trimming: 6 bases; junction bases outside the gene matches: 4. Germline CDR1 SGDLS, CDR2 YYNGEE. The CDR3 spans 14 residues. Written as DNA, the CDR3 is TGTGCCAGCAGCGTAGACAGGGGGCCGAGCGAGCAGTACTTC. It yields the protein CASSVDRGPSEQYF.

V usage is TRBV5-5 and J usage is TRBJ2-1; 8 bases match TRBD1. The V gene's germline CDR1 is SGHKS and CDR2 YYEKEE (reference sequence). The CDR3 length is 17 residues. Losses at the gene ends were 1 base for V and 0 bases for J; bases not matched to a gene: 6. Here the CDR3 reads CASSLQPGTGSYNEQFF. CDR3 sequence (DNA): TGTGCCAGCAGCTTGCAGCCGGGGACAGGCTCCTACAATGAGCAGTTCTTC.

V and J are TRBV29-1 and TRBJ2-5; 9 nucleotides match TRBD2. V lost 4 bases, J lost 5 bases, and 8 bases stayed unmatched. From germline, CDR1 is SQVTM and CDR2 ANQGSEA. The CDR3 spans 14 residues. CDR3 DNA: TGCAGCGTTGTCGTAGGCGGACTAGCGGAGACCCAGTACTTC. Its protein is CSVVVGGLAETQYF.

The J gene is TRBJ2-2, the V gene TRBV10-2, with D possibly TRBD2 on 7 matching bases. The CDR3 has 17 amino acids. Germline CDR1 is WSHSY and CDR2 is SAAADI. The germline V and J ends were trimmed by 3 bases and 2 bases, with 16 bases remaining between them. The CDR3 sequence is CASSDRAGQSNTGELFF. CDR3 in DNA: TGCGCCAGCAGTGACAGAGCGGGACAATCTAACACCGGGGAGCTGTTTTTT.

This clone was seen a handful of times. Additional DNA sequences in this sample encode the identical CDR3. The chain links TRBV6-5 to TRBJ1-2, with 11 bases fitting TRBD1. Looked up from germline, CDR1 is MNHEY and CDR2 is SVGAGI. The CDR3 is 16 residues long. Trimming removed 1 base from V and 4 bases from J; junction bases left unmatched: 5. This CDR3 reads CASSYLRTGGGYGYTF. CDR3 bases: TGTGCCAGCAGTTACTTGAGGACAGGGGGCGGCTATGGCTACACCTTC.

The chain recombines TRBV28 with TRBJ2-2, with a possible D match to TRBD2 (6 bases). Germline assignment: CDR1 MDHEN and CDR2 SYDVKM. Trimming stripped 4 bases from V and 9 bases from J, with 15 bases between. This CDR3 is 14 amino acids long. DNA of the CDR3: TGTGCCAGCAGTTCCGGGACTTCCCCCCGGGAGCTGTTTTTT. Its translation is CASSSGTSPRELFF.

The V gene is TRBV10-3, the J gene TRBJ2-5, with 8 positions matching TRBD2. CDR3 length: 15 residues. CDR1 is ENHRY and CDR2 is SYGVKD in the germline V gene. V gave up 6 bases and J gave up 5 bases; unmatched junction bases: 11. This CDR3 reads CAIRAGLGVIETQYF. As DNA, the CDR3 is TGTGCCATCAGAGCGGGACTAGGGGTAATTGAGACCCAGTACTTC.